The 8 T cell receptor beta chains below come from one sample, sequenced in a study of blood T cell repertoires in COVID-19. TCRdb's table, derived via immunoSEQ multiplex PCR, lists solely in-frame clones and lacks some. This table holds 200,000 to 250,000 clones, about 80% found once. The material sequenced was peripheral blood. These receptors were collected from a man at least 80 years old with acute or convalescent COVID-19.

The rearrangement links TRBV5-1 to TRBJ1-3, with D hard to call. Germline V gene lookup returns CDR1 SGHRS and CDR2 YFSETQ. There are 15 residues in the CDR3. Trimming took 0 bases from V and 1 from J, leaving 8 bases between them. The CDR3 region has the DNA TGCGCCAGCAGCTTGGCGCCTCAGTCTGGAAACACCATATATTTT. Its protein is CASSLAPQSGNTIYF.

The CDR3, as DNA: TGTGCCAGCAGGAGGGGCCGACAGGGTTCCAATGAGCAGTTCTTC. This gives the protein CASRRGRQGSNEQFF. The chain couples TRBV2 to TRBJ2-1; TRBD1 aligns across 7 bases. The junction had 11 bases not matched to a gene; V was cut back by 6 bases and J by 6 bases. The CDR3 is 15 residues long. From germline, CDR1 is SNHLY and CDR2 FYNNEI.

The chain employs TRBV12-5 and TRBJ1-1; no firm D call. Germline loops: CDR1 LGHNT, CDR2 FRNRAP. V was pared by 7 bases and J by 5 bases, with 14 bases between. This CDR3 is 13 amino acids long. For the CDR3, the DNA is TGTGCTAGTGCCGTGAGGGTAGGGACTGAAGCTTTCTTT. It codes for CASAVRVGTEAFF.

The chain joins TRBV2 to TRBJ2-1, with TRBD2 matching 8 bases. Per the germline V gene, CDR1 is SNHLY and CDR2 is FYNNEI. The CDR3 covers 15 residues. V gave up 5 bases and J gave up 0 bases; unmatched junction bases: 3. The CDR3 protein is CASSPGGGSYNEQFF. The CDR3 bases are TGTGCCAGCAGTCCGGGGGGGGGCTCCTACAATGAGCAGTTCTTC. Full variable domain (missing parts from reference TRBV2 and TRBJ2-1): EPEVTQTPSHQVTQMGQEVILRCVPISNHLYFYWYRQILGQKVEFLVSFYNNEISEKSEIFDDQFSVERPDGSNFTLKIRSTKLEDSAMYFCASSPGGGSYNEQFFGPGTRLTVL.

This sequence joins TRBV30 and TRBJ1-1; D gene unclear. Per the germline V gene, CDR1 is GTSNPN and CDR2 is SVGIG (reference sequence). The V and J ends lost 7 bases and 5 bases respectively, with 20 bases between them. The CDR3 has 14 residues. The DNA for the CDR3 is TGTGCCTATCTTAACCAAGGAGGGAGGACTGAAGCTTTCTTT. This codes for CAYLNQGGRTEAFF.

This chain uses TRBV30 with TRBJ1-3, with D unresolved. V was clipped by 0 bases and J by 4 bases, with 13 bases between them. CDR3 length equals 15 residues. CDR1 is GTSNPN, CDR2 SVGIG, per germline (reference sequence). The CDR3 sequence: CAWSVSGGLGNTIYF. In DNA, the CDR3 is TGTGCCTGGAGTGTATCGGGAGGGCTCGGAAACACCATATATTTT.

A note on this clone: Sequence at one end of the junction differs from germline and may be a read error. V usage is TRBV28 and J usage is TRBJ1-2; TRBD1 matches 7 bases. The CDR3 covers 14 residues. The germline CDR1 and CDR2 sequences are MDHEN and SYDVKM. This CDR3 reads CASSFSGVGTALYF. As DNA, the CDR3 is TGTGCCAGCAGTTTTAGTGGTGTCGGGACAGCCTTGTACTTC.

V gene TRBV5-1 combines with J gene TRBJ2-7; a weak D match, TRBD2 (5 bases). The V end lost 3 bases, the J end lost 2 bases, and 6 bases lay between the germline ends. Germline CDR1 SGHRS, CDR2 YFSETQ. The CDR3 sequence is 12 residues long. This CDR3 reads CASSSGTYEQYF. The DNA of the CDR3 is TGCGCCAGCAGCTCGGGGACCTACGAGCAGTACTTC.